This TCR beta chain is from a study of post-analysis software for immune sequencing data. This clonotype was seen once. Unique-molecular-identifier-tagged TCR beta cDNA libraries were used. TCRdb ran MiXCR on the PCR reads and lists one entry per CDR3 protein. The sample consists of 820,000 or so distinct CDR3 sequences, roughly 50% of them appearing once. This sequence originates from a girl between 5 and 17 years old with multiple sclerosis. The specimen sequenced was blood.

In DNA, the CDR3 is TGCGCCAGCAGCTTGGGATGGACAGGGTTTGGCACAGATACGCAGTATTTT. Translated, it gives CASSLGWTGFGTDTQYF. V gene TRBV5-1 combines with J gene TRBJ2-3, with 8 positions matching TRBD1. With V trimmed by 0 bases and J by 1 base, 7 bases remained unmatched. CDR1 and CDR2 from the germline V gene are SGHRS and YFSETQ. CDR3 length: 17 amino acids.